This T cell receptor beta chain was identified in a study of cytomegalovirus exposure and HLA in healthy donors. Turning to this clone: Its antigen is not known.

Trimming cost V 6 bases and J 4 bases; bases outside gene matches: 8. The CDR3 covers 14 residues. Germline V gene sequence: CDR1 MNHNS, CDR2 SASEGT. PCR employed 60 Vbeta and 13 Jbeta primers. Assay: immunoSEQ multiplex PCR; the TCRdb copy retains only in-frame clones and omits some. Among roughly 98,000 clones listed, approximately 65% were seen once. General study points: Reported findings show TCR beta sequences accurately forecast HLA-A and HLA-B alleles in most subjects. A later analysis linked a missense variant in DCLRE1C to the trimming of TCR beta V and J genes. Clonal expansion, a later analysis showed, was greater in HLA-associated TCR beta chains than in equally common others. There were about 160 TCR beta chains listed as cytomegalovirus-associated.

The clonotype originates from a woman between 25 and 40 years old in good health and CMV-seropositive. The V and J genes are TRBV6-1 and TRBJ1-2; 7 bases map to TRBD1. The sample was PBMCs. The CDR3 DNA sequence: TGTGCCAGCAGGGGGACAGATCCCCTCTATGGCTACACCTTC. This codes for CASRGTDPLYGYTF.